This T cell receptor beta chain originates from a study of control samples from healthy donors and cancer patients. Germline V gives CDR1 MNHEY, CDR2 SMNVEV (reference sequence). V was clipped by 1 base and J by 5 bases, with 6 bases between them. The CDR3 contains 12 residues. This clone was seen once. Data came from immunoSEQ multiplex PCR; TCRdb stores just in-frame clones and leaves some out. Of 20,000 to 25,000 clones in the sample, roughly 80% were seen once. The source is a man in his sixties with head and neck cancer. The rearrangement uses TRBV27 and TRBJ2-7; D is unclear. The specimen was PBMCs. CDR3 in DNA: TGTGCCAGCAGTTTATATGGGAACGAGCAGTACTTC. Residues: CASSLYGNEQYF.